This T cell receptor (beta chain) was recorded in a study of blood T cell repertoires in COVID-19. V was clipped by 0 bases and J by 4 bases, with 14 bases between them. The germline V gene encodes CDR1 SGDLS and CDR2 YYNGEE. The CDR3 contains 16 residues. In the authors' methods: Reference gene primer amplification yielded estimated nucleated cell counts. The assay was immunoSEQ multiplex PCR, and TCRdb's table has in-frame clones only and misses some. That table supplies the V and J calls and clone size; D and trimming were determined from the DNA. The sample records about 250,000 clones, 80% to 90% being singletons.

V and J are TRBV9 and TRBJ2-1; possible D gene TRBD2, 5 bases. This TCR derives from a woman aged 25 to 45 who had recovered from COVID-19. Sample: PBMCs or T cells enriched from blood (not recorded which). The CDR3 DNA reads as TGTGCCAGCAGCGTAGGGTCCGGGATAGGATACAATGAGCAGTTCTTC. This codes for CASSVGSGIGYNEQFF.